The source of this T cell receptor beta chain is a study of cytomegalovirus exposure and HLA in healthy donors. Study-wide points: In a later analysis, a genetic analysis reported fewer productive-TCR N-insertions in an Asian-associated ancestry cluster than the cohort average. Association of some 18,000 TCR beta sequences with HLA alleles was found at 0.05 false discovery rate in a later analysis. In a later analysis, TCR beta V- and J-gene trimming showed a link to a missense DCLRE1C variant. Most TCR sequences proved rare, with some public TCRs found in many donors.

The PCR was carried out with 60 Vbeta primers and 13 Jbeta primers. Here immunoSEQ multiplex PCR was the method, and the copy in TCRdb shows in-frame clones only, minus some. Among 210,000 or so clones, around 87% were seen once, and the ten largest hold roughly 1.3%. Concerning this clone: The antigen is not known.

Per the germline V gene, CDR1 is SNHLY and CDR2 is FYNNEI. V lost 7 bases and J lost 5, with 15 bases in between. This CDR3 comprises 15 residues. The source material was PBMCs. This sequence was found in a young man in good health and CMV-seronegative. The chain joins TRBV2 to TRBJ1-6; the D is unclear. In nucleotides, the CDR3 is TGTGCCAGCAACGGAGCCCGGGTCAATAATTCACCCCTCCACTTT. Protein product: CASNGARVNNSPLHF.